These 8 T cell receptor beta chains originate from one sample sequenced in a study of T-cell reconstitution after alpha-beta-depleted transplantation in children. Unique molecular identifiers were incorporated when the TCRbeta library was constructed. In TCRdb, the PCR reads were re-called with MiXCR into one record per CDR3 protein. The repertoire holds 600,000 to 700,000 distinct CDR3 sequences, with 13% as singletons. Sequencing used PBMCs, obtained before TCRalphabeta/CD19-depleted stem cell transplant. These receptor sequences come from a girl aged 2 to 10 with congenital amegakaryocytic thrombocytopenia, due to receive a stem cell transplant.

The CDR3 loop reads CASSPGGGRRYNEQFF. The CDR3 nucleotides are TGCGCCAGCAGCCCCGGGGGGGGACGCCGTTACAATGAGCAGTTCTTC. The chain has TRBV10-2 and TRBJ2-1, with TRBD2 matching 8 bases. The CDR3 extends over 16 amino acids. V shed 6 bases, J shed 4 bases, and the junction held 11 bases outside the gene matches. Per the germline V gene, CDR1 is WSHSY and CDR2 is SAAADI.

This clonotype came up many times. This sequence joins TRBV5-1 and TRBJ2-1; D gene uncertain. The germline V gene encodes CDR1 SGHRS and CDR2 YFSETQ. Trimming pared 1 base from V and 7 bases from J, leaving 9 bases between. The CDR3 sequence is 13 residues long. CDR3 in amino acids: CASSLPSPNEQFF. CDR3 coding DNA: TGCGCCAGCAGCTTGCCCAGCCCAAATGAGCAGTTCTTC. Drawing the rest from reference TRBV5-1 and TRBJ2-1, the complete variable domain is KAGVTQTPRYLIKTRGQQVTLSCSPISGHRSVSWYQQTPGQGLQFLFEYFSETQRNKGNFPGRFSGRQFSNSRSEMNVSTLELGDSALYLCASSLPSPNEQFFGPGTRLTVL.

The chain recombines TRBV28 with TRBJ1-4, with D uncertain. V shed 6 bases and J shed 2 bases, with 13 bases lying between them. The CDR3 contains 15 residues. Germline loops: CDR1 MDHEN, CDR2 SYDVKM. The CDR3 reads CASRGGENTNEKLFF. For the CDR3, the DNA is TGTGCCAGCAGGGGTGGGGAAAACACTAATGAAAAACTGTTTTTT.

This clonotype was counted ten times or more. The chain uses TRBV20-1 and TRBJ1-2, with 7 bases lining up with TRBD1. The V gene end was trimmed by 6 bases and the J gene end by 5 bases; junction bases not matched to a gene: 9. The CDR3 length is 13 residues. CDR1 and CDR2 (germline): DFQATT, SNEGSKA (reference sequence). CDR3 residues: CSAQTGREYGYTF. The CDR3 coding sequence is TGCAGTGCGCAGACAGGGCGGGAATATGGCTACACCTTC.

This clonotype turned up a few times. The rearrangement joins TRBV12-3 or TRBV12-4 to TRBJ2-7, with 9 bases fitting TRBD2. This CDR3 is built from 15 residues. The V gene end was trimmed by 1 base and the J gene end by 5 bases; junction bases not matched to a gene: 6. The CDR3 reads CASSLGSGRWNEQYF. The CDR3 coding sequence is TGTGCCAGCAGTTTAGGCAGCGGGAGGTGGAACGAGCAGTACTTC.

This clonotype was observed at least ten times. This sequence joins TRBV5-1 and TRBJ2-3; 10 positions match TRBD2. CDR1 is SGHRS, CDR2 YFSETQ, per germline. This CDR3 comprises 16 residues. J lost 0 bases, V lost 4 bases, and 5 bases had no gene match. The CDR3 coding sequence is TGCGCCAGCAGCCCCTATAGCGGGGGGAGCACAGATACGCAGTATTTT. Translated, it gives CASSPYSGGSTDTQYF.

The CDR3 region has the DNA TGCAGCGTTGAAGAGTGGGACAAACCGAACACCGGGGAGCTGTTTTTT. It encodes CSVEEWDKPNTGELFF. This rearrangement joins TRBV29-1 to TRBJ2-2; perhaps TRBD1 as D (6 bases). This CDR3 has 16 amino acids. Germline loops: CDR1 SQVTM, CDR2 ANQGSEA. V lost 0 bases to trimming and J lost 0 bases, with 11 bases between them.

This clonotype came up many times. J is TRBJ1-1 and V is TRBV5-1; 9 bases match TRBD1. The germline V gene encodes CDR1 SGHRS and CDR2 YFSETQ. CDR3 length: 14 amino acids. The J segment lost 2 bases and the V segment lost 3 bases, leaving 2 bases of the junction unmatched. This CDR3 is CASSSTGGNTEAFF. CDR3 nucleotide sequence: TGCGCCAGCAGCTCGACAGGGGGTAACACTGAAGCTTTCTTT.